What follows describes a single T cell receptor (beta chain). Its target is not known. One junction end does not reproduce the germline sequence, and a read error may be involved. The entry originates in a study of regulatory T cells in long-lasting Graves disease. Time point given: persistent/refractory GD, antithyroid drugs over 5 years with positive TRAb. Extracted RNA from PBMCs served as the source of the TCR library. TCR beta libraries were built with iRepertoire HTBI primers and Arm-PCR of CDR3 regions. TCRdb passed the multiplex PCR reads through MiXCR, listing each CDR3 protein once. The sample records 350,000 to 500,000 distinct CDR3 sequences, about 21% being singletons. CDR1 LGHDT and CDR2 YNNKEL come from the germline V gene (reference sequence). The CDR3 is 14 residues long. Study-wide results and limits: It was peripheral blood alone, not thyroid tissue, that was studied.

The rearrangement uses TRBV3-1 and TRBJ2-1; no reliable D call. The source material was peripheral blood mononuclear cells (PBMCs), sampled when the disease was refractory, from a patient treated with antithyroid drugs. The source of this sequence is a female donor with Graves disease. This CDR3 is CASSQEASYNGQFF. The CDR3, as DNA: TGTGCCAGCAGCCAAGAAGCCTCCTACAATGGGCAGTTCTTC.